A single sample gave rise to the 14 T cell receptor beta chains below, sequenced in a study of blood T cell repertoires in COVID-19. Assay: immunoSEQ multiplex PCR; the TCRdb copy retains only in-frame clones and omits some. The sample contains tens of thousands of clones, approximately 85% of which appear only once. Material for sequencing was peripheral blood. The receptor set was obtained from a woman older than 75 with COVID-19, enrolled during active disease.

The chain links TRBV29-1 to TRBJ2-1, with 7 bases fitting TRBD2. CDR3 length: 14 residues. Germline trimming cut 3 bases from V and 4 bases from J; bases unmatched to any gene: 6. Germline CDR1 is SQVTM and CDR2 is ANQGSEA. The DNA of the CDR3 is TGCAGCGTTGATGGGCGGGAGAGATACAATGAGCAGTTCTTC. It translates to CSVDGRERYNEQFF.

This clone appeared once. The chain recombines TRBV15 with TRBJ2-6; 12 positions match TRBD1. The germline V gene has CDR1 LNHNV and CDR2 YYDKDF (reference sequence). The CDR3 loop spans 18 amino acids. Trimming cost V 2 bases and J 3 bases; bases outside gene matches: 5. The CDR3 DNA reads as TGTGCCACCAGCAGACCGGGACAGGGGGCGTATGGGGCCAACGTCCTGACTTTC. It encodes CATSRPGQGAYGANVLTF.

The V and J genes are TRBV29-1 and TRBJ2-1, with 7 positions matching TRBD1. The germline gives CDR1 SQVTM, CDR2 ANQGSEA. J lost 11 bases, V lost 4 bases, and 17 bases had no gene match. The CDR3 length is 15 residues. The CDR3, as DNA: TGCAGCGTTGTCCCCACTAAGGGGGCGTCAGTACAGCAGTTCTTC. Protein product: CSVVPTKGASVQQFF.

The chain recombines TRBV14 with TRBJ2-7, with TRBD1 identical over 8 bases. The CDR3 runs 15 residues. Trimming removed 4 bases from V and 6 bases from J; junction bases left unmatched: 11. Germline-derived CDR1 and CDR2 are SGHDN and FVKESK. The CDR3 sequence is CASSPQPTGVGEQYF. The CDR3 bases are TGTGCCAGCAGCCCCCAACCGACAGGGGTCGGCGAGCAGTACTTC.

The chain carries TRBV29-1 and TRBJ1-1; no reliable D call. Germline V lookup: CDR1 SQVTM, CDR2 ANQGSEA. CDR3 length equals 12 residues. Trimming left V 4 bases short and J 0 bases short, with 6 bases between. CDR3 protein: CSVAAVNTEAFF. CDR3 nucleotides: TGCAGCGTTGCCGCGGTGAACACTGAAGCTTTCTTT.

The J gene is TRBJ2-1, the V gene TRBV6-4; D is ambiguous. CDR1 and CDR2 from the germline V gene are MRHNA and SNTAGT. This CDR3 has 14 amino acids. Trimming cost V 6 bases and J 9 bases, with 18 bases left between them. The CDR3 region has the DNA TGTGCCAGCAGGCCCGAAGGAGATGTGGGTGAGCAGTTCTTC. It specifies CASRPEGDVGEQFF.

The chain links TRBV7-2 to TRBJ1-2; TRBD1 aligns across 11 bases. The CDR3 totals 19 residues. Germline V gene data show CDR1 as SGHTA and CDR2 as FQGNSA. The junction had 13 bases not matched to a gene; V was cut back by 2 bases and J by 2 bases. CDR3 residues: CASSLSGTGGSIINYGYTF. The CDR3 nucleotides are TGTGCCAGCAGCTTAAGTGGGACAGGGGGTTCGATCATCAACTATGGCTACACCTTC.

The chain uses TRBV18 and TRBJ2-3; 11 bases fit TRBD2. Germline CDR1 is KGHSH and CDR2 is LQKENI. V was clipped by 2 bases and J by 5 bases; unmatched bases: 6. The CDR3 extends over 16 amino acids. DNA of the CDR3: TGTGCCAGCTCACCAGTTGCGGGGACTAGCGGAGATACGCAGTATTTT. Protein sequence: CASSPVAGTSGDTQYF. Full variable domain (outside the CDR3, taken from reference TRBV18 and TRBJ2-3): NAGVMQNPRHLVRRRGQEARLRCSPMKGHSHVYWYRQLPEEGLKFMVYLQKENIIDESGMPKERFSAEFPKEGPSILRIQQVVRGDSAAYFCASSPVAGTSGDTQYFGPGTRLTVL.

The V and J genes are TRBV10-2 and TRBJ2-3; D perhaps matches TRBD2 (5 bases). Trimming left V 4 bases short and J 5 bases short, with 7 bases between. This CDR3 spans 12 amino acids. Germline V CDR1 and CDR2: WSHSY, SAAADI. The CDR3 nucleotides are TGCGCCAGCAGTGGAGGAGGAGATACGCAGTATTTT. This encodes CASSGGGDTQYF.

This clone has only one observation. The rearrangement uses TRBV30 and TRBJ2-1; perhaps TRBD2 as D (5 bases). The CDR3 is 16 amino acids. The V and J ends lost 0 bases and 7 bases respectively, with 19 bases between them. Germline loops: CDR1 GTSNPN, CDR2 SVGIG (reference sequence). The chain's CDR3 is CAWSVQAVSSGNEQFF. CDR3 nucleotides: TGTGCCTGGAGTGTACAAGCGGTCTCCTCTGGAAATGAGCAGTTCTTC.

The V and J genes are TRBV9 and TRBJ2-1, with D hard to call. Trimming pared 0 bases from V and 6 bases from J, leaving 7 bases between. Germline V lookup: CDR1 SGDLS, CDR2 YYNGEE. The CDR3 runs to 13 residues. The CDR3 DNA follows: TGTGCCAGCAGCGTAGAGCTTTTCAATGAGCAGTTCTTC. Translating gives CASSVELFNEQFF.

The chain recombines TRBV7-8 with TRBJ2-2, with 9 bases fitting TRBD2. V lost 5 bases to trimming and J lost 6 bases; unmatched junction nucleotides: 7. The CDR3 has 15 amino acids. Germline values: CDR1 SGHVS, CDR2 FQNEAQ. The CDR3 sequence: CASSLWTSVAGELFF. In nucleotides, the CDR3 is TGTGCCAGCAGCCTTTGGACTAGCGTCGCCGGGGAGCTGTTTTTT.

The chain couples TRBV11-2 to TRBJ2-3, with 8 bases identical to TRBD2. This CDR3 is built from 16 residues. The germline gives CDR1 SGHAT, CDR2 FQNNGV. After removal of 5 bases from V and 3 bases from J, the junction contained 10 bases not matched to a gene. The CDR3: CASSAIAGTRTDTQYF. CDR3 DNA: TGTGCCAGCAGCGCCATAGCCGGGACTAGAACAGATACGCAGTATTTT.

The sample holds a few counts of this clone. V is TRBV18 and J is TRBJ1-1; 7 bases are a match to TRBD1. There are 15 residues in the CDR3. Germline CDR1 KGHSH, CDR2 LQKENI. V dropped 3 bases and J dropped 2; count of bases not matched to a gene: 6. The CDR3 DNA sequence: TGTGCCAGCTCACCCGACAGGGTAGCCAACACTGAAGCTTTCTTT. Its translation is CASSPDRVANTEAFF.